A single sample is the source of the 29 T cell receptor beta chains below, sequenced in a study of somatic mutations in cytotoxic T cells in rheumatoid arthritis. Here immunoSEQ multiplex PCR was the method, and the copy in TCRdb shows in-frame clones only, minus some. The table lists about 11,000 clones, around 70% of them singletons, with 8.5% to 10% in the top ten. Sequencing used CD8+ T cells sorted from blood. The receptor source for this set is an older man in good health.

The chain carries TRBV2 and TRBJ2-1; maybe TRBD2 (6 bases). Germline CDR1 SNHLY, CDR2 FYNNEI. V lost 3 bases, J lost 3 bases, and 9 bases lay in between. CDR3 length: 14 residues. CDR3 region: CASSDRDFYNEQFF. As DNA, the CDR3 is TGTGCCAGCAGTGACCGGGACTTCTACAATGAGCAGTTCTTC. The whole variable domain, remainder taken from reference TRBV2 and TRBJ2-1, is EPEVTQTPSHQVTQMGQEVILRCVPISNHLYFYWYRQILGQKVEFLVSFYNNEISEKSEIFDDQFSVERPDGSNFTLKIRSTKLEDSAMYFCASSDRDFYNEQFFGPGTRLTVL.

The rearrangement uses TRBV19 and TRBJ2-7; TRBD1 matches at 9 bases. Trimming removed 1 base from V and 2 bases from J; junction bases left unmatched: 3. CDR3 size: 15 residues. Germline V lookup: CDR1 LNHDA, CDR2 SQIVND (reference sequence). Here the CDR3 reads CASSIGDRGTYEQYF. CDR3 in DNA: TGTGCCAGTAGTATAGGTGACAGGGGGACCTACGAGCAGTACTTC.

The chain combines TRBV4-1 with TRBJ2-7; TRBD2 aligns across 11 bases. V was pared by 1 base and J by 7 bases, with 9 bases of the junction left unmatched. The CDR3 has 16 residues. CDR1 and CDR2 from the germline V gene are MGHRA and YSYEKL. The CDR3 spells CASSQVPELAGAEQYF. CDR3 coding DNA: TGCGCCAGCAGCCAAGTTCCCGAACTAGCGGGAGCGGAGCAGTACTTC.

The CDR3 reads CASSQEARAANEKLFF. The DNA of the CDR3 is TGCGCCAGCAGCCAAGAGGCCCGGGCGGCTAATGAAAAACTGTTTTTT. J is TRBJ1-4 and V is TRBV4-3; D is undetermined. The CDR3 is 16 amino acids. V was cut by 0 bases and J by 3 bases, with 11 bases left in between. Per the germline V gene, CDR1 is LGHNA and CDR2 is YSLEER.

The chain uses TRBV2 and TRBJ2-7, with D unresolved. Germline-derived CDR1 and CDR2 are SNHLY and FYNNEI. Trimming left V 2 bases short and J 0 bases short, with 5 bases between. The CDR3 extends over 13 amino acids. The CDR3 spells CASSELGSYEQYF. CDR3 in DNA: TGTGCCAGCAGTGAATTAGGCTCCTACGAGCAGTACTTC.

The chain has TRBV27 and TRBJ2-1; 10 bases match TRBD1. The CDR3 loop spans 15 amino acids. CDR1 is MNHEY, CDR2 SMNVEV, per germline (reference sequence). Losses at the gene ends were 3 bases for V and 5 bases for J; bases not matched to a gene: 4. The CDR3 coding sequence is TGTGCCAGCAGTTTCGGGACAGGGGTTAACAATGAGCAGTTCTTC. The encoded protein is CASSFGTGVNNEQFF.

The chain combines TRBV29-1 with TRBJ1-4, with D unclear. The CDR3 runs 16 residues. Trimming removed 0 bases at V and 1 base at J, with 12 bases between. CDR1 is SQVTM and CDR2 is ANQGSEA in the germline V gene. CDR3 DNA: TGCAGCGTTGAAGATGGGGTCTCGGAAACTAATGAAAAACTGTTTTTT. Protein sequence: CSVEDGVSETNEKLFF.

The chain uses TRBV19 and TRBJ1-4, with 7 bases lining up with TRBD1. From germline, CDR1 is LNHDA and CDR2 SQIVND (reference sequence). J gave up 4 bases and V 7 bases, and 6 bases lay outside the gene matches. CDR3 size: 14 residues. CDR3 coding DNA: TGTGCCAGTACCTTGACAGGGATTAATGAAAAACTGTTTTTT. Translation: CASTLTGINEKLFF.

The gene calls are TRBV2 and TRBJ1-5; D ambiguous. Germline CDR1 SNHLY, CDR2 FYNNEI. Trimming cost V 0 bases and J 6 bases, with 6 bases left between them. The CDR3 is 13 amino acids. As DNA, the CDR3 is TGTGCCAGCAGTGAAGCAAACGGTCAGCCCCAGCATTTT. Protein sequence: CASSEANGQPQHF.

This chain joins TRBV5-4 and TRBJ2-2; D might be TRBD1 or TRBD2, each matching 7 bases. The germline V gene has CDR1 SGHNT and CDR2 YYREEE (reference sequence). The germline V and J ends were trimmed by 5 bases and 3 bases, with 17 bases remaining between them. The CDR3 runs to 16 residues. CDR3 sequence reads: CASRPGGVKDTGELFF. The DNA for the CDR3 is TGTGCCAGCAGACCAGGGGGGGTTAAGGACACCGGGGAGCTGTTTTTT.

V gene TRBV9 combines with J gene TRBJ2-7; TRBD2 matches 7 bases. Germline CDR1 and CDR2: SGDLS and YYNGEE. The V segment lost 4 bases and the J segment 7 bases; nucleotides outside the gene matches: 8. The CDR3 covers 13 residues. The CDR3 nucleotides are TGTGCCAGCAGCCTCGGGGGGACTCGGGAGCAGTACTTC. Translated: CASSLGGTREQYF.

This chain connects TRBV5-6 to TRBJ1-2; TRBD1 is a possible D gene (6 bases). V dropped 0 bases and J dropped 7 bases, with 13 bases sitting between them. The CDR3 has 14 amino acids. The germline V gene has CDR1 SGHDT and CDR2 YYEEEE. CDR3 protein: CASSLDREWGGYTF. CDR3 nucleotides: TGTGCCAGCAGCTTGGACAGGGAATGGGGTGGCTACACCTTC.

The chain joins TRBV11-2 to TRBJ2-5; 7 bases fit TRBD1. This CDR3 is built from 14 residues. Trimming removed 5 bases from V and 1 base from J; junction bases left unmatched: 4. Germline V gene sequence: CDR1 SGHAT, CDR2 FQNNGV. The DNA for the CDR3 is TGTGCCAGCAGCGAGGACAGGCTCCAAGAGACCCAGTACTTC. It is translated as CASSEDRLQETQYF.

The CDR3 DNA follows: TGTGCCAGCTTGATGAATAGCAATCAGCCCCAGCATTTT. Translating it yields CASLMNSNQPQHF. The V call is TRBV6-1, the J call TRBJ1-5; no firm D call. Trimming pared 8 bases from V and 0 bases from J, leaving 8 bases between. The CDR3 covers 13 residues. The germline V gene encodes CDR1 MNHNS and CDR2 SASEGT.

The chain uses TRBV5-6 and TRBJ2-7; 7 nucleotides match TRBD1. V lost 4 bases and J lost 4; bases outside the gene matches: 8. The CDR3 contains 14 residues. CDR1 SGHDT and CDR2 YYEEEE come from the germline V gene. The CDR3 region has the DNA TGTGCCAGCAGCGCCGGGACAGAGATTTACGAGCAGTACTTC. As protein: CASSAGTEIYEQYF. Variable domain in full (rest from reference TRBV5-6 and TRBJ2-7): DAGVTQSPTHLIKTRGQQVTLRCSPKSGHDTVSWYQQALGQGPQFIFQYYEEEERQRGNFPDRFSGHQFPNYSSELNVNALLLGDSALYLCASSAGTEIYEQYFGPGTRLTVT.

This clone was counted only a few times. The genes are TRBV27 and TRBJ2-1; 9 nucleotides agree with TRBD2. Per the germline V gene, CDR1 is MNHEY and CDR2 is SMNVEV (reference sequence). CDR3 size: 14 residues. V lost 6 bases and J lost 2; bases outside the gene matches: 2. In nucleotides, the CDR3 is TGTGCCAGCAGGCGGGAGGGCGCCTACAATGAGCAGTTCTTC. Its translation: CASRREGAYNEQFF.

The chain carries TRBV7-9 and TRBJ2-1; no clear D. CDR3 size: 14 residues. Trimming pared 6 bases from V and 0 bases from J, leaving 9 bases between. Germline CDR1 and CDR2: SEHNR and FQNEAQ (reference sequence). The CDR3 here is CASSSQSSYNEQFF. The CDR3 coding sequence is TGTGCCAGCAGTAGCCAAAGCTCCTACAATGAGCAGTTCTTC.

This chain connects TRBV28 to TRBJ2-7, with D perhaps assigned TRBD1 or TRBD2 (5 bases each). This CDR3 is built from 13 residues. Deletions cut 6 bases from V and 3 bases from J, with 12 bases between. Germline V gives CDR1 MDHEN, CDR2 SYDVKM. The CDR3 sequence: CASRPGTFYEQYF. CDR3 sequence (DNA): TGTGCCAGCAGACCTGGGACCTTCTACGAGCAGTACTTC.

This rearrangement joins TRBV6-5 to TRBJ2-7, with D possibly TRBD1 on 6 matching bases. Germline CDR1 reads MNHEY; CDR2 reads SVGAGI. V was shortened by 2 bases and J by 5 bases, with 13 bases between the two germline ends. CDR3 length equals 14 residues. The CDR3 DNA reads as TGTGCCAGCAGTTACGCCAGGGGTGTGGACGAGCAGTACTTC. Translated: CASSYARGVDEQYF.

The chain carries TRBV6-6 and TRBJ2-7; the match to TRBD2 covers 8 bases. The CDR3 has 14 amino acids. Germline V gene lookup returns CDR1 MNHNY and CDR2 SVGAGI (reference sequence). With V trimmed by 5 bases and J by 3 bases, 6 bases remained unmatched. The CDR3 reads CASSAGGALYEQYF. CDR3 sequence (DNA): TGTGCCAGCAGTGCGGGAGGCGCTCTCTACGAGCAGTACTTC.

V and J are TRBV9 and TRBJ2-7; 7 bases fit TRBD1. This CDR3 is 15 amino acids long. Germline lookup yields CDR1 SGDLS and CDR2 YYNGEE. V dropped 4 bases and J dropped 4; count of bases not matched to a gene: 11. CDR3 loop: CASSPTGVRGYEQYF. In DNA form, the CDR3 reads TGTGCCAGCAGCCCCACAGGGGTCAGAGGGTACGAGCAGTACTTC.

V gene TRBV4-3 combines with J gene TRBJ2-3, with D maybe TRBD1 (6 bases). CDR1 and CDR2 (germline): LGHNA, YSLEER. The CDR3 extends over 15 amino acids. V dropped 4 bases and J dropped 2 bases, with 13 bases sitting between them. The CDR3 region is CASSPGQIFTDTQYF. CDR3 nucleotide sequence: TGCGCCAGCAGCCCAGGACAGATCTTCACAGATACGCAGTATTTT.

The rearrangement links TRBV6-6 to TRBJ1-1, with TRBD1 as a possible D gene (6 bases). The CDR3 runs to 14 residues. Germline CDR1 is MNHNY and CDR2 is SVGAGI (reference sequence). The V gene lost 0 bases and the J gene lost 6 bases, with 11 bases spanning the gap. The CDR3 coding sequence is TGTGCCAGCAGTTACTCTGCGGGGGCTCCTGAAGCTTTCTTT. It yields the protein CASSYSAGAPEAFF.

V and J are TRBV4-3 and TRBJ2-1; 8 bases map to TRBD2. V lost 0 bases to trimming and J lost 10 bases; unmatched junction nucleotides: 14. CDR1 is LGHNA and CDR2 is YSLEER in the germline V gene. The length of the CDR3 is 17 residues. The CDR3 bases are TGCGCCAGCAGCCAAGACCCCGACGCGGGGGGCCAGGAAGAGCAGTTCTTC. This gives the protein CASSQDPDAGGQEEQFF.

This chain uses TRBV5-1 with TRBJ1-1, with TRBD1 as a possible D gene (5 bases). The CDR3 length is 17 residues. The germline V gene encodes CDR1 SGHRS and CDR2 YFSETQ. The V end was cut by 5 bases, the J end by 0 bases, with 20 bases between. CDR3 amino acids: CASSMGPTKQMNTEAFF. CDR3 sequence (DNA): TGCGCCAGCAGTATGGGGCCCACCAAACAAATGAACACTGAAGCTTTCTTT.

V is TRBV11-3 and J is TRBJ2-7; no clear D gene. Trimming took 0 bases from V and 3 from J, leaving 6 bases between them. Germline values: CDR1 SGHNT, CDR2 YENEEA. This CDR3 comprises 13 residues. Written as DNA, the CDR3 is TGTGCCAGCAGCTTAGACAGCCGCTACGAGCAGTACTTC. It encodes CASSLDSRYEQYF.

V and J are TRBV27 and TRBJ2-1; TRBD2 agrees at 7 bases. The CDR3 covers 15 residues. The germline CDR1 and CDR2 sequences are MNHEY and SMNVEV (reference sequence). V lost 3 bases and J lost 6; bases outside the gene matches: 8. The CDR3 here is CASSFGLVRGNEQFF. CDR3 DNA: TGTGCCAGCAGTTTCGGACTAGTCCGGGGCAATGAGCAGTTCTTC.

The rearrangement links TRBV11-1 to TRBJ1-1; 8 positions agree with TRBD1. V lost 6 bases, J lost 4 bases, and 7 bases stayed unmatched. CDR3 length: 14 amino acids. Germline-derived CDR1 and CDR2 are SGHAT and FQDESV (reference sequence). CDR3 nucleotide sequence: TGTGCCAGCAGACAAGGACAGGGTCTCACTGAAGCTTTCTTT. It codes for CASRQGQGLTEAFF.

This clone was counted once. This chain joins TRBV30 and TRBJ2-7, with D possibly being TRBD1 (6 bases). V was cut by 8 bases and J by 4 bases, with 21 bases left in between. CDR1 is GTSNPN, CDR2 SVGIG, per germline (reference sequence). This CDR3 is built from 14 residues. Here the CDR3 reads CAQIEWGHPYEQYF. DNA for the CDR3: TGTGCCCAAATCGAATGGGGACACCCATACGAGCAGTACTTC.